The 18 T cell receptor beta chains given below trace back to one sample, sequenced in a study of blood T cell repertoires in COVID-19. Assay used: immunoSEQ multiplex PCR; TCRdb lists only in-frame clones, some missing. Here the sample spans over 200,000 clones, 80% to 90% being singletons. Sequencing was done on a sample of peripheral blood. Receptors were obtained from a man aged 25-45 years with COVID-19, enrolled during active disease.

The chain joins TRBV27 to TRBJ2-3, with TRBD2 matching over 14 bases. J lost 6 bases, V lost 5 bases, and 4 bases had no gene match. The CDR3 extends over 15 amino acids. Per germline, CDR1 MNHEY and CDR2 SMNVEV (reference sequence). The CDR3 DNA reads as TGTGCCAGCAGTGGACTAGCGGGAGGCGAGGATACGCAGTATTTT. It is translated as CASSGLAGGEDTQYF.

This clone has a single count. The CDR3 region is CSVALGGRNTEAFF. The DNA for the CDR3 is TGCAGCGTTGCGTTAGGGGGTCGGAACACTGAAGCTTTCTTT. This chain joins TRBV29-1 and TRBJ1-1; D is perhaps TRBD1 (6 bases). Germline V gives CDR1 SQVTM, CDR2 ANQGSEA. Trimming pared 4 bases from V and 1 base from J, leaving 13 bases between. The CDR3 is 14 residues long. The variable domain in full, completed from reference TRBV29-1 and TRBJ1-1, reads SAVISQKPSRDICQRGTSLTIQCQVDSQVTMMFWYRQQPGQSLTLIATANQGSEATYESGFVIDKFPISRPNLTFSTLTVSNMSPEDSSIYLCSVALGGRNTEAFFGQGTRLTVV.

This chain links TRBV18 with TRBJ1-1; D remains unclear. The V end was cut by 1 base, the J end by 4 bases, with 7 bases between. Germline V gives CDR1 KGHSH, CDR2 LQKENI. The CDR3 sequence is 13 residues long. In DNA form, the CDR3 reads TGTGCCAGCTCACCACAACCAGTCACTGAAGCTTTCTTT. Translating it yields CASSPQPVTEAFF. Supplemented by reference TRBV18 and TRBJ1-1, the full variable domain reads NAGVMQNPRHLVRRRGQEARLRCSPMKGHSHVYWYRQLPEEGLKFMVYLQKENIIDESGMPKERFSAEFPKEGPSILRIQQVVRGDSAAYFCASSPQPVTEAFFGQGTRLTVV.

The rearrangement joins TRBV6-5 to TRBJ2-6, with D possibly TRBD2 on 6 matching bases. Germline CDR1 and CDR2: MNHEY and SVGAGI. The V end was cut by 6 bases, the J end by 3 bases, with 12 bases between. The CDR3 totals 15 residues. Here the CDR3 reads CASRRLVNGANVLTF. CDR3 DNA sequence: TGTGCCAGCAGAAGACTAGTAAATGGGGCCAACGTCCTGACTTTC.

CDR3 sequence reads: CASTLWGGAAFF. The DNA of the CDR3 is TGTGCCAGTACCCTTTGGGGGGGGGCAGCTTTCTTT. This sequence joins TRBV28 and TRBJ1-1; D may be TRBD1 (6 bases). Deletions cut 9 bases from V and 10 bases from J, with 18 bases between. The CDR3 is 12 residues long. Germline loops: CDR1 MDHEN, CDR2 SYDVKM.

The rearrangement uses TRBV19 and TRBJ2-1; D perhaps matches TRBD2 (7 bases). This CDR3 has 17 amino acids. Trimming shortened V by 5 bases and J by 0 bases, and 17 bases separated the two germline ends. Germline V gene sequence: CDR1 LNHDA, CDR2 SQIVND (reference sequence). The CDR3 sequence: CASSSGTGGTSYNEQFF. DNA for the CDR3: TGTGCCAGTAGTTCCGGGACGGGGGGCACCTCCTACAATGAGCAGTTCTTC.

J is TRBJ1-1 and V is TRBV19; the D gene is possibly TRBD1 (6 bases). V was cut by 7 bases and J by 3 bases, with 15 bases left in between. Germline V gene lookup returns CDR1 LNHDA and CDR2 SQIVND (reference sequence). The CDR3 has 14 amino acids. The DNA for the CDR3 is TGTGCCAGTAAAAGGGACACGGGCCACACTGAAGCTTTCTTT. This codes for CASKRDTGHTEAFF.

V usage is TRBV4-2 and J usage is TRBJ2-7, with TRBD1 identical over 7 bases. The ends lost 3 bases at V and 6 bases at J; junction bases unmatched: 5. CDR1 and CDR2 (germline): LGHNA, YNFKEQ. The CDR3 has 13 residues. CDR3 DNA sequence: TGTGCCAGCAGCCAGTTGACAGGGTCCGAGCAGTACTTC. As protein: CASSQLTGSEQYF.

The chain carries TRBV7-8 and TRBJ1-1; possible D gene TRBD1, 5 bases. Trimming took off 5 bases at V and 11 bases at J, with 15 bases between the two ends. This CDR3 spans 12 amino acids. Germline CDR1 reads SGHVS; CDR2 reads FQNEAQ. CDR3 in DNA: TGTGCCAGCAGCCTCGACAGTCAACCCGCTTTCTTT. Amino acids: CASSLDSQPAFF.

The chain combines TRBV7-8 with TRBJ2-3; 11 bases match TRBD2. In germline, CDR1 is SGHVS, CDR2 FQNEAQ. The J segment lost 6 bases and the V segment lost 5 bases, leaving 10 bases of the junction unmatched. The CDR3 runs 16 residues. CDR3 nucleotide sequence: TGTGCCAGCAGCCAAGCTGGGGCTAGCGGGAGGGATACGCAGTATTTT. Its translation: CASSQAGASGRDTQYF.

This rearrangement joins TRBV9 to TRBJ2-2, with D perhaps TRBD2 (6 bases). CDR3 length: 17 amino acids. V was clipped by 4 bases and J by 4 bases, with 20 bases between them. Germline CDR1 is SGDLS and CDR2 is YYNGEE. The CDR3 protein is CASSPSPSVGLTGELFF. DNA of the CDR3: TGTGCCAGCAGCCCCTCCCCTAGCGTGGGTCTCACCGGGGAGCTGTTTTTT.

The chain's CDR3 is CASSRGTYTGELFF. In nucleotides, the CDR3 is TGTGCCAGCAGCCGCGGGACTTACACCGGGGAGCTGTTTTTT. The chain links TRBV9 to TRBJ2-2, with D perhaps matching TRBD2 (6 bases). In germline, CDR1 is SGDLS, CDR2 YYNGEE. This CDR3 is built from 14 residues. The V end was cut by 4 bases, the J end by 3 bases, with 10 bases between. The variable domain in full, with the rest retrieved from reference TRBV9 and TRBJ2-2, is DSGVTQTPKHLITATGQRVTLRCSPRSGDLSVYWYQQSLDQGLQFLIQYYNGEERAKGNILERFSAQQFPDLHSELNLSSLELGDSALYFCASSRGTYTGELFFGEGSRLTVL.

The V gene is TRBV7-3, the J gene TRBJ1-1, with D tentatively TRBD1 (5 bases). V was shortened by 0 bases and J by 5 bases, with 13 bases between the two germline ends. Germline CDR1 SGHTA, CDR2 FQGTGA. The CDR3 contains 15 residues. For the CDR3, the DNA is TGTGCCAGCAGCTTAACGCTCGCAGGGCTTACTGAAGCTTTCTTT. It translates to CASSLTLAGLTEAFF.

The CDR3 DNA follows: TGTGCCAGCTCCCTCAACCCGGGAGCCTCGGCGGATGGCTACACCTTC. Translation: CASSLNPGASADGYTF. The chain combines TRBV18 with TRBJ1-2; D is uncertain. The germline V gene has CDR1 KGHSH and CDR2 LQKENI. This CDR3 region has 16 residues. Between the trimmed V and J ends, which lost 6 bases and 6 bases, there was a span of 23 bases.

This chain links TRBV4-1 with TRBJ2-7, with 10 positions matching TRBD1. CDR1 and CDR2 (germline): MGHRA, YSYEKL. Trimming took 3 bases from V and 7 from J; bases not matched to a gene: 9. CDR3 length: 15 amino acids. This CDR3 is CASSQPDRGQREQYF. CDR3 DNA sequence: TGCGCCAGCAGCCAGCCCGACAGGGGGCAAAGGGAGCAGTACTTC.

The chain combines TRBV7-2 with TRBJ1-2; D gene ambiguous. Per the germline V gene, CDR1 is SGHTA and CDR2 is FQGNSA. Deletions cut 1 base from V and 2 bases from J, with 8 bases between. This CDR3 comprises 14 residues. Here the CDR3 DNA reads TGTGCCAGCAGCTTAGTCGGAGGGAACTATGGCTACACCTTC. Its translation: CASSLVGGNYGYTF.

This chain links TRBV7-3 with TRBJ2-1; 10 nucleotides match TRBD2. The CDR3 totals 13 residues. The junction had 5 bases not matched to a gene; V was cut back by 2 bases and J by 13 bases. Germline CDR1 reads SGHTA; CDR2 reads FQGTGA. Here the CDR3 reads CASSLGTSGNQFF. The CDR3, as DNA: TGTGCCAGCAGCTTAGGAACTAGCGGGAATCAGTTCTTC.

This chain uses TRBV19 with TRBJ1-1, with a weak D call TRBD1 (6 bases). In germline, CDR1 is LNHDA, CDR2 SQIVND (reference sequence). V was shortened by 3 bases and J by 2 bases, with 16 bases between the two germline ends. This CDR3 is 16 amino acids long. The CDR3 reads CASSIPSGQPNTEAFF. The CDR3 bases are TGTGCCAGTAGTATCCCCTCGGGACAACCCAACACTGAAGCTTTCTTT.